The rows below give T cell receptor beta chains drawn from one sample of a study of shared clonotypes between healthy human individuals. Some clones are missing from TCRdb's copy, which holds only in-frame ones; the method was immunoSEQ multiplex PCR. The sample holds around 1 million clones, over 60% seen once. The sequenced material came from memory CD4+ T cells sorted from blood. The source is a young man in good health. CDR3s include the opening cysteine and the closing phenylalanine or tryptophan. The order of the fields is D gene, clone size, J gene, CDR3 length, V gene, CDR3 DNA, CDR3 protein. D genes are given only for firm matches. Not all rows give a size; the values are once, few, many and, for expanded clones, a class.

D gene: .
clone size: .
J gene: TRBJ2-1
CDR3 length: 12
V gene: TRBV7-9
CDR3 DNA: TGTGCCAGCAGCTTAGAGAGTCCTGAGCAGTTCTTC
CDR3 protein: CASSLESPEQFF

D gene: .
clone size: .
J gene: TRBJ2-7
CDR3 length: 13
V gene: TRBV6-5
CDR3 DNA: TGTGCCAGCAGTGCCCCGGGGACCTACGAGCAGTACTTC
CDR3 protein: CASSAPGTYEQYF

D gene: TRBD1
clone size: .
J gene: TRBJ1-2
CDR3 length: 16
V gene: TRBV6-6
CDR3 DNA: TGTGCCAGCGCGAGCAATCCCCGGGACAGGGGCTATGGCTACACCTTC
CDR3 protein: CASASNPRDRGYGYTF

D gene: TRBD1
clone size: .
J gene: TRBJ1-1
CDR3 length: 16
V gene: TRBV10-3
CDR3 DNA: TGTGCCATCAGGAAGGGTGGACAGGGGGCTTTCGAGGAGGCTTTCTTT
CDR3 protein: CAIRKGGQGAFEEAFF

D gene: .
clone size: few
J gene: TRBJ2-7
CDR3 length: 15
V gene: TRBV5-1
CDR3 DNA: TGCGCCAGCAGCCCTGATCGGGGGCCCCTCTACGAGCAGTACTTC
CDR3 protein: CASSPDRGPLYEQYF

D gene: TRBD2
clone size: .
J gene: TRBJ2-1
CDR3 length: 17
V gene: TRBV5-1
CDR3 DNA: TGCGCCAGCACAAGGATGGCGGGAGGTTCAACCTACAATGAGCAGTTCTTC
CDR3 protein: CASTRMAGGSTYNEQFF

D gene: .
clone size: .
J gene: TRBJ2-7
CDR3 length: 15
V gene: TRBV30
CDR3 DNA: TGTGCCTGGCGACAAAACGGCCGAAGCTCCTACGAGCAGTACTTC
CDR3 protein: CAWRQNGRSSYEQYF

D gene: TRBD2
clone size: .
J gene: TRBJ2-2
CDR3 length: 16
V gene: TRBV28
CDR3 DNA: TGTGCCAGCAGTTTTTTTAGCGGGGTAGCCACCGGGGAGCTGTTTTTT
CDR3 protein: CASSFFSGVATGELFF

D gene: .
clone size: .
J gene: TRBJ1-1
CDR3 length: 15
V gene: TRBV11-2
CDR3 DNA: TGTGCCAGCAGCTTAGACCCAGGGAGGATCACTGAAGCTTTCTTT
CDR3 protein: CASSLDPGRITEAFF

D gene: TRBD2
clone size: .
J gene: TRBJ2-3
CDR3 length: 17
V gene: TRBV10-3
CDR3 DNA: TGTGCCATCAGTGGGGCCTTAGCGGGGGGGCACACAGATACGCAGTATTTT
CDR3 protein: CAISGALAGGHTDTQYF

D gene: .
clone size: .
J gene: TRBJ1-2
CDR3 length: 14
V gene: TRBV7-9
CDR3 DNA: TGTGCCAGCAGCTTACCGCGGGATCGGGGTGGCTACACCTTC
CDR3 protein: CASSLPRDRGGYTF

D gene: .
clone size: .
J gene: TRBJ1-6
CDR3 length: 15
V gene: TRBV9
CDR3 DNA: TGTGCCAGCAGTGCTGAGGGGACACAGAATTCACCCCTCCACTTT
CDR3 protein: CASSAEGTQNSPLHF

D gene: .
clone size: few
J gene: TRBJ2-2
CDR3 length: 13
V gene: TRBV15
CDR3 DNA: TGTGCCACCAGCAGAGCGGCGGACGGGGAGCTGTTTTTT
CDR3 protein: CATSRAADGELFF

D gene: .
clone size: .
J gene: TRBJ2-7
CDR3 length: 16
V gene: TRBV7-9
CDR3 DNA: TGTGCCAGCAGCTTAACTATGACTCCCCTCGACCTCGAGCAGTACTTC
CDR3 protein: CASSLTMTPLDLEQYF

D gene: .
clone size: .
J gene: TRBJ1-3
CDR3 length: 15
V gene: TRBV7-8
CDR3 DNA: TGTGCCAGCAGCTTAGGGACAGCCTCTGGAAACACCATATATTTT
CDR3 protein: CASSLGTASGNTIYF

D gene: .
clone size: .
J gene: TRBJ2-1
CDR3 length: 14
V gene: TRBV6-5
CDR3 DNA: TGTGCCAGCCGACGGGGGGCTGGGTACAATGAGCAGTTCTTC
CDR3 protein: CASRRGAGYNEQFF

D gene: .
clone size: few
J gene: TRBJ1-4
CDR3 length: 11
V gene: TRBV29-1
CDR3 DNA: TGCAGCGTTGAAAGTTTAGGAAAACTGTTTTTT
CDR3 protein: CSVESLGKLFF

D gene: .
clone size: .
J gene: TRBJ1-5
CDR3 length: 18
V gene: TRBV5-5
CDR3 DNA: TGTGCCAGCAGCTTGCACACAGGGAACGCTTATAGCAATCAGCCCCAGCATTTT
CDR3 protein: CASSLHTGNAYSNQPQHF

D gene: .
clone size: once
J gene: TRBJ1-2
CDR3 length: 13
V gene: TRBV6-1
CDR3 DNA: TGTGCCAGCGTCAGCCGAGCTAACTATGGCTACACCTTC
CDR3 protein: CASVSRANYGYTF

D gene: .
clone size: .
J gene: TRBJ1-1
CDR3 length: 12
V gene: TRBV2
CDR3 DNA: TGTGCCAGCAGAGGGGAGTACACTGAAGCTTTCTTT
CDR3 protein: CASRGEYTEAFF

D gene: .
clone size: .
J gene: TRBJ1-2
CDR3 length: 13
V gene: TRBV28
CDR3 DNA: TGTGCCAGCCGCTCGGCCCTTAACTATGGCTACACCTTC
CDR3 protein: CASRSALNYGYTF

D gene: TRBD1
clone size: .
J gene: TRBJ1-2
CDR3 length: 16
V gene: TRBV2
CDR3 DNA: TGTGCCAGCACCCAAGGAGAGGGGGCGCGGGTTTCGGGCTACACCTTC
CDR3 protein: CASTQGEGARVSGYTF

D gene: TRBD2
clone size: .
J gene: TRBJ2-1
CDR3 length: 14
V gene: TRBV10-3
CDR3 DNA: TGTGCCACCCTAGCGGGAGAATCTTACAATGAGCAGTTCTTC
CDR3 protein: CATLAGESYNEQFF

D gene: .
clone size: few
J gene: TRBJ1-2
CDR3 length: 13
V gene: TRBV11-2
CDR3 DNA: TGTGCCAGCAGCTTAGAGAACGGGGCCGGCTACACCTTC
CDR3 protein: CASSLENGAGYTF

D gene: TRBD1
clone size: .
J gene: TRBJ1-1
CDR3 length: 14
V gene: TRBV14
CDR3 DNA: TGTGCCAGCAGCCTACAGACAGGGGTCACTGAAGCTTTCTTT
CDR3 protein: CASSLQTGVTEAFF

D gene: .
clone size: .
J gene: TRBJ2-7
CDR3 length: 12
V gene: TRBV29-1
CDR3 DNA: TGCAGCGCTCAGGGGACCTTCTACGAGCAGTACTTC
CDR3 protein: CSAQGTFYEQYF

D gene: .
clone size: .
J gene: TRBJ2-7
CDR3 length: 14
V gene: TRBV5-1
CDR3 DNA: TGCGCCAGCAGCTTAACGACAGGCCCCTACGAGCAGTACTTC
CDR3 protein: CASSLTTGPYEQYF

D gene: .
clone size: .
J gene: TRBJ2-7
CDR3 length: 11
V gene: TRBV6-1
CDR3 DNA: TGTGCCAGCAACGACGTGGGAGAGCAGTACTTC
CDR3 protein: CASNDVGEQYF